This TCR beta chain was captured by sequencing in a study of cytomegalovirus exposure and HLA in healthy donors (TCRdb year 2017). In the study overall: An earlier analysis of 587 of the donors reported approximately 270 Gb of sequence data and around 120 million unique TCR beta sequences from about 179 million T cells. Roughly 300 gigabases of sequencing data and tens of millions of unique TCR sequences were included in an early release covering several hundred HLA-typed donors. The genetic ancestry cluster associated with self-reported Caucasian donors included 65% to 90% of the approximately 430 genotyped donors. The study was designed to test whether signatures of past pathogen exposure could be identified by cataloging public T cell receptors. Using immunosequencing, the study profiled T cell repertoires from 666 subjects and related those repertoires to cytomegalovirus serostatus. Besides the first cohort of some 670 subjects, a separate validation cohort made up of some 110 different subjects was used. To predict cytomegalovirus infection status, the study brought together high-throughput TCR immunosequencing, statistical association of individual TCRs with disease status, and machine learning. A later analysis re-examined previously published TCR beta repertoires from several hundred donors and added high-resolution HLA genotyping to investigate patterns of TCR occurrence. The later analysis used no new phenotypic data to find candidate immune exposures, relying instead on TCR beta sequences and their occurrence across donors. In an earlier analysis of a few hundred of the donors, high-throughput TCR beta sequencing was used to judge whether each TCR beta V gene segment behaved as functional or pseudogenic. Donor age, sex, ethnicity and CMV serostatus were compiled together with the repertoire data. A later genetic analysis used genome-wide SNP genotypes for 398 of the 666 donors, treating that subset as a discovery cohort. All discovery cohort repertoires had been generated on a single sequencing platform. HLA typing covered class I and class II loci at four-digit resolution. The number of donors typed differed by locus, with 629-630 for A, B, C, DRB1 and DQB1, 522 for DQA1, 600 to 610 for DPA1, and some 470 for DPB1. About five DR-DQ haplotypes were treated as single units for association and clustering because of strong linkage in the cohort. Across around 400 genotyped donors of the cohort, an average of approximately 200,000 unique TCR beta nucleotide sequences per donor were sequenced, and around 20% of those sequences were non-productive.

The CDR3, cysteine through phenylalanine, is 14 amino acids long. The only DNA kept is the CDR3, 42 bases in frame from the first base. CDR1 and CDR2 are drawn from the germline V gene: SNHLY, FYNNEI. Relative to germline, V is missing 7 bases and J is missing 5 bases, with 11 bases of the junction outside any gene match. Concerning this clone itself: Its cognate antigen has yet to be identified. No clone much larger than this one lies a single base away; base qualities are absent.

The method was the immunoSEQ multiplex PCR assay. For the multiplex PCR, a mixture combining 60 forward primers for TCR Vbeta segments and 13 reverse primers for TCR Jbeta segments was used. The CDR3 region of rearranged TCR beta genes was amplified from genomic DNA by a multiplex PCR assay. The Illumina HiSeq System was used to sequence the amplified TCR beta libraries as 87-base-pair reads. The study's processing was this. A later analysis counted about 80 million unique TCR beta chains across the 550 to 700 repertoires, and around 9.9 million of these chains were shared by at least two donors. A nearest-neighbor algorithm error-corrected the raw reads and collapsed the reads into unique sequences, merging closely related sequences to remove PCR and sequencing errors. CDR3 sequences were aligned to IMGT reference sequences to assign V, D and J gene segments. For a sequence to be retained, a match of at least six nucleotides was required to both a V gene segment and a J gene segment. Rearrangements were called productive when the CDR3 lacked stop codons and stayed in frame with V and J; all others were non-productive. CDR3 was defined by IMGT convention, running from the second conserved V-encoded cysteine to the conserved J-encoded phenylalanine. In an earlier analysis of around 640 of the donors, sequences lacking an unambiguous match to a single V gene segment were excluded. In an earlier analysis of around 600 of the donors, V segments were called functional above 56.7% productive rearrangements and were called segregating when the between-donor standard deviation exceeded 5%. A statistical classification framework was developed to diagnose cytomegalovirus status using the catalog of TCR beta chain sequences. In a later analysis, V and J genes were assigned by comparing TCR nucleotide sequences against IMGT/GENE-DB human TR gene sequences. A later analysis assigned CDR3 sequences and most-parsimonious VDJ recombination scenarios with the TCRdist pipeline. In a later analysis, each TCR beta chain was defined by its CDR3 amino acid sequence together with its V-gene family, and reads lacking a unique V-gene family were excluded. To address suspected cross-contamination and a sequencing artifact, a later analysis removed over 500 highly shared, low-generation-probability nucleotide sequences. A later analysis calculated a clonal expansion index for each public chain from normalized within-repertoire ranks of inferred template counts. Generation probabilities in a later analysis came from a VDJ recombination model fitted to out-of-frame rearrangements, and those results were checked against IGoR. In a later analysis, TCR-TCR, TCR-HLA and TCR-CMV co-occurrence was scored with hypergeometric tests, and a repertoire-size bias correction was applied to TCR pairs. A later analysis estimated false discovery rates by permuting HLA or CMV assignments 20 times. A later analysis grouped co-occurring TCRs with DBSCAN, adding TCRdist sequence similarity when clustering within HLA-allele-positive subsets. For co-occurrence clustering, repertoires with fewer than 30,000 or more than 120,000 public chains were excluded, along with about five repertoires with anomalous nucleotide sharing. The immuneACCESS repertoire file appears here via TCRdb, limited to in-frame rearrangements. These files lack a portion of the clones; in checked studies, under half of the deficit traces to unresolved V genes, and the cause of the others is not known. The V and J calls and the clone size are those of that table, but D and trimming were determined from the DNA. The sample profile shows around 90,000 clones; about 79% of them were found once. The ten largest clones add up to roughly 3.5% of the sample.

Results the study describes overall, beyond this receptor: When HLA alleles, especially DR and DQ, strongly co-occurred, attributing TCR associations to individual alleles was difficult. Because counts were too low, some 17 rarely observed V segments, including chromosome 9 orphons, were left out of the earlier analysis of 500 to 650 of the donors. In the study, some 160 TCR beta chains were listed as associated with cytomegalovirus. Correlated functional status among segregating V segments might be attributable to linkage disequilibrium, but an unknown experimental factor could not be ruled out. Some IMGT-functional V segments, including TRBV6-2 and TRBV6-3, could not be distinguished by the 87-base-pair reads and were therefore excluded. In a later analysis, HLA-associated TCR beta chains were found to be more clonally expanded and to have lower generation probabilities than equally common non-associated chains. Compared with the roughly 600-donor mean, donors in an Asian-associated ancestry cluster had fewer N-insertions in productive TCRs, according to a later genetic analysis. The presence/absence analyses assumed that sequencing depth was roughly uniform across donors, and that assumption may not be true. Cytomegalovirus status was reported to be diagnosed by the classifier with high specificity and sensitivity in both the original and validation cohorts. According to the authors, the approach could potentially be generalized to other disease states and immunological phenotypes. Three of the identified cytomegalovirus-associated TCR beta chains were confirmed in vitro to be specific for cytomegalovirus antigens. Most CMV-associated TCR beta chains appeared to be HLA-restricted in a later analysis, and the HLA associations seemed to be driven largely by CMV exposure. In a later analysis, TCR association rates were found to vary across HLA loci, with the most associated TCRs seen for DRB1 alleles and the fewest for HLA-C alleles. V-gene and J-gene trimming of TCR beta chains was associated with a missense DCLRE1C variant in a later genetic analysis, and the association was replicated in an independent cohort. In a later analysis, 16,951 TCR beta sequences were associated with specific HLA alleles at a false discovery rate of 0.05. Across donors, most TCR sequences were observed very rarely, whereas some public TCRs were present in many individuals. Because some donors lacked HLA typing at each locus, the association tests relied only on the typed subset. In an earlier analysis of approximately 590 of the donors, most TCR beta V segments were observed in productive rearrangements about 90% or about 30% of the time, broadly matching IMGT annotations. According to a later analysis, parvovirus B19, influenza, CMV and Epstein-Barr virus appeared linked to several top co-occurrence clusters. Immune exposure information for the cohort was limited to CMV serostatus. Only TCR beta chains were sequenced in this cohort, and the absence of alpha or paired-chain data limited detectable features. A group of highly shared sequence variants was considered likely to be a technical artifact of the sequencing pipeline. A further reported finding was that TCR beta sequences accurately predicted the HLA-A and HLA-B alleles for most subjects in the first cohort.

In total, 630 or so healthy bone marrow donors made up the cohort. At the time of sampling, all cohort members were nominally healthy, though unrecorded immune exposures were likely present. The donor was CMV seropositive and belonged to the group of 250 to 300 seropositive cohort members. A peripheral blood sample was collected from each donor, and TCR beta sequencing was performed on peripheral blood mononuclear cells. The Qiagen DNeasy Blood Extraction Kit was used to extract genomic DNA from the blood cell samples. The rearranged chain carries TRBV2 and TRBJ2-7; TRBD1 agrees with 7 junctional bases. The TCR sequence derives from a male donor in good health and CMV-seropositive. Input material: PBMCs. The nucleotide sequence reads as follows: TGTGCCAGCAAAGTTGAGACAGGGTTCCACGAGCAGTACTTC. The resulting protein is CASKVETGFHEQYF.